These 10 T cell receptor beta chains originate from one sample sequenced in a study of cytomegalovirus exposure and HLA in healthy donors. This table comes from immunoSEQ multiplex PCR, and its TCRdb copy is limited to in-frame clones, with some not included. The repertoire consists of some 170,000 clones, with approximately 88% occurring once and the leading ten covering about 10%. Sequencing used PBMCs. Receptors were obtained from a man aged 30 to 39 in good health and CMV-seropositive.

This clone was seen a few times. The identical CDR3 is also encoded by other nucleotide sequences in the sample. The rearrangement uses TRBV7-2 and TRBJ1-2, with 7 bases aligning to TRBD1. The V gene's germline CDR1 is SGHTA and CDR2 FQGNSA. J gave up 5 bases and V 3 bases, and 3 bases lay outside the gene matches. This CDR3 has 13 residues. CDR3 DNA: TGTGCCAGCAGCTTTGGGACAGAATATGGCTACACCTTC. It encodes CASSFGTEYGYTF.

The chain couples TRBV7-3 to TRBJ2-7; 7 bases map to TRBD1. Germline V gene sequence: CDR1 SGHTA, CDR2 FQGTGA. Trimming cost V 2 bases and J 4 bases; bases outside gene matches: 8. This CDR3 is 15 amino acids long. CDR3 region: CASSLRSGTEYEQYF. CDR3 nucleotides: TGTGCCAGCAGCTTACGTTCCGGGACAGAATACGAGCAGTACTTC.

V gene TRBV5-4 combines with J gene TRBJ1-3; unclear D gene. From germline, CDR1 is SGHNT and CDR2 YYREEE (reference sequence). CDR3 length: 13 residues. V shed 0 bases and J shed 3 bases, with 4 bases lying between them. The CDR3 DNA follows: TGTGCCAGCAGCTTGGAGAGTGGAAACACCATATATTTT. Its protein product is CASSLESGNTIYF. The entire variable domain, with the rest obtained from reference TRBV5-4 and TRBJ1-3, is as follows: ETGVTQSPTHLIKTRGQQVTLRCSSQSGHNTVSWYQQALGQGPQFIFQYYREEENGRGNFPPRFSGLQFPNYSSELNVNALELDDSALYLCASSLESGNTIYFGEGSWLTVV.

The chain links TRBV11-1 to TRBJ2-5, with TRBD1 matching over 9 bases. The V gene's germline CDR1 is SGHAT and CDR2 FQDESV (reference sequence). After removal of 6 bases from V and 1 base from J, the junction contained 6 bases not matched to a gene. This CDR3 region has 15 residues. DNA for the CDR3: TGTGCCAGCAGTACAGACAGGGGGACCCAAGAGACCCAGTACTTC. Translating it yields CASSTDRGTQETQYF. The entire variable domain, with the rest obtained from reference TRBV11-1 and TRBJ2-5, is as follows: EAEVAQSPRYKITEKSQAVAFWCDPISGHATLYWYRQILGQGPELLVQFQDESVVDDSQLPKDRFSAERLKGVDSTLKIQPAELGDSAMYLCASSTDRGTQETQYFGPGTRLLVL.

V and J are TRBV7-9 and TRBJ1-3; D is perhaps TRBD1 (6 bases). V was clipped by 6 bases and J by 0 bases, with 9 bases between them. The germline V gene has CDR1 SEHNR and CDR2 FQNEAQ (reference sequence). This CDR3 contains 14 residues. CDR3: CASRTGLSGNTIYF. For the CDR3, the DNA is TGTGCCAGCAGGACAGGCCTCTCTGGAAACACCATATATTTT.

The chain uses TRBV21-1 and TRBJ2-5; TRBD1 is the table's D call, not checked against the DNA. TRBV21-1 is assigned pseudogene status. This CDR3 contains 11 residues. The CDR3 region has the DNA TGTGCCAGCCAGGGTGAGCGGACCCAGTACTTC. It specifies CASQGERTQYF.

The chain uses TRBV18 and TRBJ2-2; 10 positions match TRBD1. The CDR3 consists of 18 residues. After removal of 4 bases from V and 0 bases from J, the junction contained 8 bases not matched to a gene. Looked up from germline, CDR1 is KGHSH and CDR2 is LQKENI. The CDR3 loop reads CASSLLLDRGPNTGELFF. CDR3 bases: TGTGCCAGCTCACTTCTATTAGACAGGGGGCCGAACACCGGGGAGCTGTTTTTT.

The chain carries TRBV6-6 and TRBJ2-7; D may be TRBD2 (6 bases). There are 14 residues in the CDR3. The V end was cut by 6 bases, the J end by 2 bases, with 14 bases between. CDR1 is MNHNY and CDR2 is SVGAGI in the germline V gene (reference sequence). Written as DNA, the CDR3 is TGTGCCAGCAGCCCCCCGCGGGGCACCTACGAGCAGTACTTC. Its protein product is CASSPPRGTYEQYF.

The J gene is TRBJ2-1, the V gene TRBV2; D is possibly TRBD2 (6 bases). Germline values: CDR1 SNHLY, CDR2 FYNNEI. V was trimmed by 6 bases and J by 8 bases, leaving 14 bases between them. This CDR3 contains 13 residues. The CDR3 nucleotides read TGTGCCAGCAGGGGCGCGGGGCTCCATGAGCAGTTCTTC. Encoded protein: CASRGAGLHEQFF.

The rearrangement uses TRBV13 and TRBJ2-5; D may be TRBD2 (5 bases). This CDR3 comprises 14 residues. Germline-derived CDR1 and CDR2 are PRHDT and FYEKMQ (reference sequence). Trimming took off 6 bases at V and 3 bases at J, with 14 bases between the two ends. The DNA for the CDR3 is TGTGCCAGCAGGTCCACTTGGGGAGAAGAGACCCAGTACTTC. This gives the protein CASRSTWGEETQYF.